The next 6 T cell receptor beta chains were all read from a single sample in a study of Ad26.COV2.S vaccination and SARS-CoV-2 variants. Sample treatment: around 19 received Ad26.COV2.S at low or high dose, single or two shots; several received placebo; per-sample allocation not given. After the first vaccine or placebo injection, samples were drawn on day 63. Produced via immunoSEQ multiplex PCR; TCRdb's table is partial and in-frame only. This sample yields about 680,000 clones, of which around 90% are seen a single time; nearly 1.5% belongs to the top ten. The input for sequencing was peripheral blood, taken in a trial of Ad26.COV2.S vaccine versus placebo. Receptors originate from a person aged 18-60 years who received the Ad26.COV2.S COVID-19 vaccine or a placebo.

V and J are TRBV10-2 and TRBJ1-1, with 9 bases that match TRBD1. The CDR3 length is 13 residues. Germline CDR1 WSHSY, CDR2 SAAADI. The V and J ends lost 6 bases and 5 bases, in that order; junction bases with no gene match: 4. The CDR3 coding sequence is TGCGCCAGCAGCCAGACAGGGGGAACTGAAGCTTTCTTT. Translation: CASSQTGGTEAFF.

The chain uses TRBV3-1 (or the pseudogene TRBV3-2) and TRBJ2-3; 10 nucleotides match TRBD1. From germline, CDR1 is LGHDT and CDR2 YNNKEL (reference sequence). With V trimmed by 3 bases and J by 1 base, 4 bases remained unmatched. This CDR3 is built from 16 residues. The chain's CDR3 is CASSHPDRGRTDTQYF. The CDR3 nucleotides are TGTGCCAGCAGCCACCCAGACAGGGGGCGCACAGATACGCAGTATTTT.

The rearrangement links TRBV30 to TRBJ1-2; D call uncertain. Germline CDR1 GTSNPN, CDR2 SVGIG (reference sequence). The CDR3 is 11 residues long. The ends were cut back, 6 bases at V and 4 bases at J, with 9 bases in the middle. The CDR3 DNA sequence: TGTGCCTGCCCCCGGGGCTATGGCTACACCTTC. Translation: CACPRGYGYTF.

The chain recombines TRBV6-5 with TRBJ2-7; TRBD1 matches 7 bases. Germline CDR1 MNHEY, CDR2 SVGAGI. This CDR3 region has 14 residues. Trimming removed 8 bases from V and 4 bases from J; junction bases left unmatched: 11. Here the CDR3 DNA reads TGTGCCAGCGAACTACAGGGGAAGAGTTACGAGCAGTACTTC. Translated, it gives CASELQGKSYEQYF.

The chain joins TRBV2 to TRBJ2-1; 8 bases agree with TRBD1. Unmatched junction bases numbered 16, after V lost 8 bases and J lost 7 bases. The length of the CDR3 is 16 residues. CDR1 and CDR2 from the germline V gene are SNHLY and FYNNEI. The CDR3, as DNA: TGTGCCAGCCTCCGAGGGGTGTCAGGGGGCTGGAATGAGCAGTTCTTC. Translated, it gives CASLRGVSGGWNEQFF.

V and J are TRBV11-2 and TRBJ2-5, with 7 bases aligning to TRBD1. Trimming cost V 1 base and J 3 bases; bases outside gene matches: 8. The CDR3 runs 16 residues. CDR1 and CDR2 from the germline V gene are SGHAT and FQNNGV. This chain's CDR3 is CASSLGGGRWEETQYF. DNA for the CDR3: TGTGCCAGCAGCTTAGGAGGGGGCCGGTGGGAAGAGACCCAGTACTTC. The full variable domain, its missing parts supplied by reference TRBV11-2 and TRBJ2-5, is EAGVAQSPRYKIIEKRQSVAFWCNPISGHATLYWYQQILGQGPKLLIQFQNNGVVDDSQLPKDRFSAERLKGVDSTLKIQPAKLEDSAVYLCASSLGGGRWEETQYFGPGTRLLVL.